A selection of T cell receptor beta chains follows, all from one sample in a study of shared clonotypes between healthy human individuals. The data were produced by immunoSEQ multiplex PCR, yet TCRdb's version contains in-frame clones alone and is incomplete. The sample consists of approximately 500,000 clones, approximately 95% of them appearing once. The specimen sequenced was naive CD4+ T cells sorted from blood. Receptors were obtained from a woman under 40 in good health. Each CDR3 is given with its conserved first and last residue. Each record gives: J gene, clone size, V gene, D gene, CDR3 DNA, CDR3 protein. A D gene is named only where the DNA matches it firmly. Size is omitted from some rows. Given values are once, few, many or a class for expanded clones.

J: TRBJ2-7
size: once
V: TRBV9
D: TRBD2
DNA: TGTGCCAGCAGCCCCGCGGAGACTAGCATTTACGAGCAGTACTTC
CDR3: CASSPAETSIYEQYF

J: TRBJ1-2
size: NA
V: TRBV19
D: NA
DNA: TGTGCCAGTAGTATAGTTTTCGTGCGCCGGGGGGCTGATGGCTACACCTTC
CDR3: CASSIVFVRRGADGYTF

J: TRBJ1-4
size: NA
V: TRBV5-1
D: NA
DNA: TGCGCCAGCAGCCCCCTGGCGGCCGGAGCAACTAATGAAAAACTGTTTTTT
CDR3: CASSPLAAGATNEKLFF

J: TRBJ1-2
size: NA
V: TRBV21-1
D: NA
DNA: TGTGCCAGCAGCAAAGGGTCAGGCGCGTCTAACTATGGCTACACCTTC
CDR3: CASSKGSGASNYGYTF

J: TRBJ2-7
size: NA
V: TRBV10-1
D: NA
DNA: TGCGCCAGCAGTAGGGTAGGAGGCGGTTACGAGCAGTACTTC
CDR3: CASSRVGGGYEQYF

J: TRBJ2-7
size: NA
V: TRBV28
D: NA
DNA: TGTGCCAGCAGGGCTAGCGCGGCCTACGAGCAGTACTTC
CDR3: CASRASAAYEQYF

J: TRBJ2-7
size: NA
V: TRBV7-2
D: TRBD2
DNA: TGTGCCAGCAGCTTCCTAGCGGGCACCTACGAGCAGTACTTC
CDR3: CASSFLAGTYEQYF

J: TRBJ2-2
size: NA
V: TRBV5-1
D: TRBD2
DNA: TGCGCCAGCAGCTTATTAGCGGGCATGAACACCGGGGAGCTGTTTTTT
CDR3: CASSLLAGMNTGELFF

J: TRBJ2-2
size: NA
V: TRBV27
D: NA
DNA: TGTGCCAGCATCCCGCCAGGGGTCAACGGGGAGCTGTTTTTT
CDR3: CASIPPGVNGELFF

J: TRBJ2-2
size: once
V: TRBV27
D: NA
DNA: TGTGCCAGCAGTTCGCCCTGGGGGGAGCTCACCGGGGAGCTGTTTTTT
CDR3: CASSSPWGELTGELFF

J: TRBJ2-7
size: NA
V: TRBV2
D: TRBD2
DNA: TGTGCCAGCAGGGAGCTGACTAGCGGGAACTACGAGCAGTACTTC
CDR3: CASRELTSGNYEQYF

J: TRBJ2-7
size: NA
V: TRBV6-6
D: TRBD2
DNA: TGTGCCAGCAGTTACTCCTCTAGCGGGCTCTACGAGCAGTACTTC
CDR3: CASSYSSSGLYEQYF

J: TRBJ2-1
size: NA
V: TRBV21-1
D: NA
DNA: TGTGCCAGCAGCGGTCTAGCGGGAGATATCTACAATGAGCAGTTCTTC
CDR3: CASSGLAGDIYNEQFF

J: TRBJ2-5
size: once
V: TRBV28
D: NA
DNA: TGTGCCAGCATGACTGCTAGAGAGACCCAGTACTTC
CDR3: CASMTARETQYF

J: TRBJ2-5
size: NA
V: TRBV5-1
D: NA
DNA: TGCGCCAGCAGCTTGAATGTCGGGCAAGAGACCCAGTACTTC
CDR3: CASSLNVGQETQYF

J: TRBJ2-1
size: NA
V: TRBV2
D: NA
DNA: TGTGCCAGCAGATTAGCGGACTCAGGGAGTGAGCAGTTCTTC
CDR3: CASRLADSGSEQFF

J: TRBJ1-1
size: NA
V: TRBV28
D: NA
DNA: TGTGCCAGCAGTATCGCAGTGAACACTGAAGCTTTCTTT
CDR3: CASSIAVNTEAFF

J: TRBJ2-5
size: NA
V: TRBV5-3
D: TRBD2
DNA: TGTGCCAGAAGGTTCGGGACTAGCGGGGATAGGAGGCGAGAGACCCAGTACTTC
CDR3: CARRFGTSGDRRRETQYF

J: TRBJ2-5
size: NA
V: TRBV10-2
D: TRBD1
DNA: TGCGCCAGCAGTGAACAGGGGCAAGAGACCCAGTACTTC
CDR3: CASSEQGQETQYF

J: TRBJ1-3
size: NA
V: TRBV5-4
D: TRBD1
DNA: TGTGCCAGCAGCTTGTCGGGACAGGGTCCTTCTGGAAACACCATATATTTT
CDR3: CASSLSGQGPSGNTIYF

J: TRBJ1-5
size: NA
V: TRBV27
D: TRBD1
DNA: TGTGCCAGCAGTTTCTCGGGGACAGCGGTTCTTCCCCAGCATTTT
CDR3: CASSFSGTAVLPQHF

J: TRBJ2-7
size: NA
V: TRBV6-1
D: NA
DNA: TGTGCCAGCACCGGCTACGAGCAGTACTTC
CDR3: CASTGYEQYF

J: TRBJ2-3
size: NA
V: TRBV18
D: NA
DNA: TGTGCCAGCTCACCAGGTTACAGGAGGCACACAGATACGCAGTATTTT
CDR3: CASSPGYRRHTDTQYF

J: TRBJ2-7
size: NA
V: TRBV5-4
D: TRBD1
DNA: TGTGCCAGCAGCCAAGCCGGACAGGCCTACGAGCAGTACTTC
CDR3: CASSQAGQAYEQYF

J: TRBJ2-6
size: NA
V: TRBV28
D: NA
DNA: TGTGCCAGCAGTTTAGGTTTCGGCTCTGGGGCCAACGTCCTGACTTTC
CDR3: CASSLGFGSGANVLTF